These T cell receptor beta chains were read from a single sample in a study of shared clonotypes between healthy human individuals. Clones were read by immunoSEQ multiplex PCR, and TCRdb kept only the in-frame ones, dropping some. The data hold hundreds of thousands of clones, with around 67% observed a single time. Sequences were obtained from memory CD4+ T cells sorted from blood. The source is a man aged 30 to 39 in good health. CDR3s include the opening cysteine and the closing phenylalanine or tryptophan. D genes are given only for firm matches. Clone sizes are given selectively: once, few, many, or a class where the clone is expanded.

j_call v_call d_call clone_size cdr3_aa cdr3_nt
TRBJ2-3 TRBV28 TRBD2 - CASSWSGGRTDTQYF TGTGCCAGCAGTTGGTCGGGAGGGCGAACAGATACGCAGTATTTT
TRBJ2-2 TRBV21-1 - - CASSNIWQMNTGELFF TGTGCCAGCAGCAATATTTGGCAAATGAACACCGGGGAGCTGTTTTTT
TRBJ2-5 TRBV7-9 TRBD1 few CASSSGQYQETQYF TGTGCCAGCAGCTCGGGACAGTACCAAGAGACCCAGTACTTC
TRBJ2-3 TRBV5-6 - - CASSSNKGLSGRTDTQYF TGTGCCAGCAGCTCGAACAAGGGACTCTCTGGTCGCACAGATACGCAGTATTTT
TRBJ2-5 TRBV10-3 - - CAIQARQEQETQYF TGTGCCATCCAGGCCCGACAGGAACAAGAGACCCAGTACTTC
TRBJ1-4 TRBV7-8 - - CASSLFPATNEKLFF TGTGCCAGCAGCTTATTTCCCGCAACTAATGAAAAACTGTTTTTT
TRBJ1-6 TRBV5-1 - few CASSPGTGSDSPLHF TGCGCCAGCAGCCCAGGGACTGGGTCTGATTCACCCCTCCACTTT
TRBJ2-4 TRBV28 TRBD1 - CASSLPGQGIHIQYF TGTGCCAGCAGTTTACCGGGACAGGGGATTCACATTCAGTACTTC
TRBJ1-3 TRBV6-1 - - CASSEGMTYSGNTIYF TGTGCCAGCAGTGAAGGGATGACATACTCTGGAAACACCATATATTTT
TRBJ2-1 TRBV9 TRBD2 many CASSPPKRASGNNEQFF TGTGCCAGCAGCCCCCCTAAGAGGGCTAGCGGTAACAATGAGCAGTTCTTC
TRBJ1-5 TRBV28 - few CASSFLRGWGNQPQHF TGTGCCAGCAGCTTCCTCAGGGGATGGGGCAATCAGCCCCAGCATTTT
TRBJ2-7 TRBV5-6 TRBD2 - CASSLDPLAGTYEQYF TGTGCCAGCAGCTTGGATCCACTAGCGGGAACCTACGAGCAGTACTTC
TRBJ2-7 TRBV5-1 - - CASSGGTLVLYF TGCGCCAGCAGCGGGGGGACCCTGGTATTGTACTTC
TRBJ2-4 TRBV5-1 - - CASSFHSPSENIQYF TGCGCCAGCAGCTTCCACTCACCTTCTGAAAACATTCAGTACTTC
TRBJ1-2 TRBV9 - - CASSASTGGGRGYTF TGTGCCAGCAGCGCTAGTACGGGGGGAGGACGAGGCTACACCTTC
TRBJ2-5 TRBV29-1 - - CSVSLGANQETQYF TGCAGCGTCTCTTTGGGGGCCAACCAAGAGACCCAGTACTTC
TRBJ2-7 TRBV7-9 - - CASSLLRGGEQYF TGTGCCAGCAGCTTATTGCGGGGAGGCGAGCAGTACTTC
TRBJ2-6 TRBV9 TRBD1 - CASSDQGQGRSGANVLTF TGTGCCAGCAGCGATCAGGGACAGGGCCGCTCTGGGGCCAACGTCCTGACTTTC
TRBJ2-2 TRBV27 - - CASSTAGTERLFF TGTGCCAGCAGTACGGCCGGGACTGAGAGGCTGTTTTTT
TRBJ2-7 TRBV6-6 TRBD2 - CASSPPGGGSYEQYF TGTGCCAGCAGCCCCCCGGGGGGGGGCTCCTACGAGCAGTACTTC
TRBJ2-2 TRBV19 TRBD2 few CASSNSGLNTGELFF TGTGCCAGTAGTAATAGCGGGTTGAACACCGGGGAGCTGTTTTTT
TRBJ2-5 TRBV7-8 - few CASSFTQLAQETQYF TGTGCCAGCAGCTTTACCCAACTAGCCCAAGAGACCCAGTACTTC
TRBJ2-7 TRBV28 - once CASSPLDRRGDF TGTGCCAGCAGCCCTTTAGACAGGAGGGGGGACTTC
TRBJ2-1 TRBV5-5 - - CASSLGVGFNNEQFF TGTGCCAGCAGCTTGGGGGTAGGCTTTAACAATGAGCAGTTCTTC
TRBJ2-7 TRBV5-1 - - CASSRGARYEQYF TGCGCCAGCAGCCGGGGGGCGCGGTACGAGCAGTACTTC
TRBJ2-5 TRBV29-1 - - CSVVEGRETQYF TGCAGCGTTGTTGAGGGCCGAGAGACCCAGTACTTC
TRBJ2-1 TRBV5-1 TRBD1 - CASSLTGGLNNEQFF TGCGCCAGCAGCCTGACAGGGGGTCTTAACAATGAGCAGTTCTTC
TRBJ2-1 TRBV11-2 TRBD2 - CASSLGLAGVNEQFF TGTGCCAGCAGCTTAGGACTAGCGGGAGTGAATGAGCAGTTCTTC
TRBJ1-2 TRBV5-4 - - CASTLQGGGNYGYTF TGTGCCAGCACCCTCCAGGGCGGAGGGAACTATGGCTACACCTTC
TRBJ2-1 TRBV27 TRBD2 once CASSPLWLAGDNEQFF TGTGCCAGCAGTCCCCTATGGCTAGCGGGAGACAATGAGCAGTTCTTC
TRBJ1-1 TRBV7-8 TRBD1 - CASTRDRAPAEAFF TGTGCCAGCACGCGGGACAGGGCCCCGGCTGAAGCTTTCTTT
TRBJ2-6 TRBV28 TRBD1 many CASSSTGTGGFRANVLTF TGTGCCAGCAGTTCCACCGGGACAGGGGGCTTCCGGGCCAACGTCCTGACTTTC
TRBJ2-3 TRBV2 TRBD1 - CASSGQGAHEDTQYF TGTGCCAGCAGTGGACAGGGGGCGCATGAAGATACGCAGTATTTT
TRBJ2-1 TRBV10-3 TRBD1 - CAAGQGEYGEQFF TGTGCCGCCGGCCAGGGGGAGTACGGTGAGCAGTTCTTC
TRBJ2-1 TRBV30 - - CAWSVLRGGEQFF TGTGCCTGGAGTGTACTAAGGGGTGGTGAGCAGTTCTTC
TRBJ2-7 TRBV4-1 TRBD1 many CASSHLDRGDYEQYF TGCGCCAGCAGCCACTTAGACAGGGGAGACTACGAGCAGTACTTC
TRBJ1-1 TRBV30 - - CAWSATIEAFF TGTGCCTGGAGTGCGACAATTGAAGCTTTCTTT
TRBJ1-1 TRBV30 - few CAWSVGQNTEAFF TGTGCCTGGAGTGTTGGACAGAACACTGAAGCTTTCTTT
TRBJ2-3 TRBV6-1 TRBD1 - CASSGDRRSTDTQYF TGTGCCAGCAGTGGGGACAGGAGGAGCACAGATACGCAGTATTTT
TRBJ2-3 TRBV10-1 - many CASSRGLTDTQYF TGCGCCAGCAGCAGGGGACTCACAGATACGCAGTATTTT
TRBJ1-1 TRBV6-1 - - CASSAKQSRTEAFF TGTGCCAGCAGTGCAAAACAGAGCCGTACTGAAGCTTTCTTT
TRBJ2-5 TRBV2 TRBD1 once CASRRDRGGEETQYF TGTGCCAGCCGGCGGGACAGGGGTGGGGAAGAGACCCAGTACTTC
TRBJ2-2 TRBV7-7 - - CASSPELDRLNTGELFF TGTGCCAGCAGCCCCGAGTTAGACAGGCTTAACACCGGGGAGCTGTTTTTT
TRBJ2-1 TRBV11-3 - - CASSLETHEQFF TGTGCCAGCAGCTTAGAGACCCATGAGCAGTTCTTC
TRBJ1-1 TRBV11-2 - - CASSLGETGNTEAFF TGTGCCAGCAGCTTAGGAGAGACAGGGAACACTGAAGCTTTCTTT
TRBJ2-5 TRBV5-5 TRBD2 - CASSQTSGRASRIWEQYF TGTGCCAGCAGCCAGACTAGCGGGAGGGCCTCCCGAATTTGGGAGCAGTACTTC
TRBJ2-7 TRBV28 - - CASGRSMPYEQYF TGTGCCAGCGGAAGGAGCATGCCCTACGAGCAGTACTTC